The entry that follows covers one T cell receptor beta chain sequence. Its antigen remains unknown. This specimen includes other DNA sequences encoding the same CDR3. The sample originates from a study of shared clonotypes between healthy human individuals. CD45RO negativity and positive selection for CCR7 defined naive CD8 cells, a population that excluded terminally differentiated effector memory CD45RA+ cells. The method was immunoSEQ multiplex PCR; TCRdb's version includes in-frame clones alone and lacks a portion of them. The data hold over 2,000,000 clones, with 80% to 95% observed a single time. Regarding the study as a whole: Investigators collected only blood, and repertoires in tissues likely differ. Sharing across a few donors was seen in 4% to 6.5% of naive CD4 clonotypes. Owing to a small donor count, the genetic and exposure-history diversity represented was limited.

This sequence was found in a man aged 18 to 29 in good health. Some clones in this sample may be carry-over from other donors' samples. Sequenced material: naive CD8+ T cells from PBMCs.

The CDR3 here is CASSWTGGAYEQYF. In DNA, the CDR3 is TGCGCCAGCAGCTGGACAGGGGGCGCCTACGAGCAGTACTTC. This chain connects TRBV5-1 to TRBJ2-7, with TRBD1 matching 11 bases. The trim removed 3 bases at V and 2 bases at J, leaving 1 base unmatched. The germline V gene has CDR1 SGHRS and CDR2 YFSETQ. This CDR3 spans 14 amino acids.